The subject of this entry is one T cell receptor (beta chain). The antigen remains undetermined. These data belong to a study of T cell responses to AZD1222 COVID-19 vaccine. The CDR3 is 15 residues long. Germline values: CDR1 MNHNY, CDR2 SVGAGI (reference sequence). V was trimmed by 6 bases and J by 4 bases, leaving 13 bases between them. Points from the study as a whole: Compared with day 0, the breadth and depth of the Spike-specific TCR repertoire rose significantly after two doses of AZD1222.

Assay used: immunoSEQ multiplex PCR; TCRdb lists only in-frame clones, some missing. The sample yields tens of thousands of clones, 60% to 80% seen once. The source material was peripheral blood, sampled on day 0 of AZD1222 vaccination. This clonotype originated in an adult in good health. This sequence joins TRBV6-6 and TRBJ1-6; D remains unclear. The CDR3 loop reads CASSSSGPYNSPLHF. The CDR3 region has the DNA TGTGCCAGCAGCTCGTCGGGCCCATATAATTCACCCCTCCACTTT.